The 31 T cell receptor beta chains presented below share a single source sample, sequenced in a study of CD8+CD57+ T cells in acquired aplastic anemia. Only patients with CD8+CD57+ cell expansion on flow cytometry were chosen for sequencing. According to the study, genomic DNA was the template for TCR beta VDJ and CDR3 profiling. TCRdb reprocessed the reads via MiXCR and lists one record per CDR3 protein. This repertoire shows approximately 180,000 distinct CDR3 sequences, roughly 60% found once; its top ten account for about 42%. Specimen: sorted CD4+, CD8+, or CD8+CD57+ T cells (not recorded which) from PBMCs. All receptors come from a human donor with aplastic anemia.

The table lists this clonotype with a count of one. The CDR3 protein is CARCRGNTGELFF. The DNA for the CDR3 is TGTGCTAGGTGCAGGGGGAACACCGGGGAGCTGTTTTTT. The chain has TRBV25-1 and TRBJ2-2; perhaps TRBD1 as D (6 bases). The CDR3 totals 13 residues. Looked up from germline, CDR1 is MGHDK and CDR2 is SYGVNS.

V and J are TRBV2 and TRBJ2-1, with 12 nucleotides matching TRBD2. Germline trimming cut 4 bases from V and 6 bases from J; bases unmatched to any gene: 4. Per germline, CDR1 SNHLY and CDR2 FYNNEI. This CDR3 is built from 15 residues. The DNA for the CDR3 is TGTGCCAGCAGTGTCAAACTAGCGGGAGGCAATGAGCAGTTCTTC. It yields the protein CASSVKLAGGNEQFF.

Only a few counts were recorded for this clonotype. The V gene is TRBV10-3, the J gene TRBJ1-4; D ambiguous. Germline CDR1 is ENHRY and CDR2 is SYGVKD. V lost 3 bases and J lost 5, with 7 bases in between. The CDR3 sequence is 13 residues long. Written as DNA, the CDR3 is TGTGCCATCAGTGATAAGAGGAATGAAAAACTGTTTTTT. This codes for CAISDKRNEKLFF.

This clonotype showed up many times. The chain uses TRBV6-4 and TRBJ2-3, with TRBD2 matching 14 bases. CDR3 size: 15 residues. After removal of 8 bases from V and 4 bases from J, the junction contained 5 bases not matched to a gene. Germline V lookup: CDR1 MRHNA, CDR2 SNTAGT. CDR3 sequence: CASSRLAGGPDTQYF. DNA of the CDR3: TGTGCCAGCTCAAGACTAGCGGGGGGGCCAGATACGCAGTATTTT.

This clonotype was found many times. The gene calls are TRBV5-1 and TRBJ1-6; 8 bases line up with TRBD1. CDR3 length: 14 residues. The germline CDR1 and CDR2 sequences are SGHRS and YFSETQ. The junction had 0 bases not matched to a gene; V was cut back by 0 bases and J by 7 bases. CDR3 protein: CASSLDRGNSPLHF. DNA for the CDR3: TGCGCCAGCAGCTTGGACAGGGGGAATTCACCCCTCCACTTT. The full variable domain, completed using reference TRBV5-1 and TRBJ1-6, is KAGVTQTPRYLIKTRGQQVTLSCSPISGHRSVSWYQQTPGQGLQFLFEYFSETQRNKGNFPGRFSGRQFSNSRSEMNVSTLELGDSALYLCASSLDRGNSPLHFGNGTRLTVT.

The CDR3 coding sequence is TGTGCCAGTAGTATAGCATCGGGGAATCAGCCCCAGCATTTT. Its translation: CASSIASGNQPQHF. The gene calls are TRBV19 and TRBJ1-5; no definite D call. Germline V gene lookup returns CDR1 LNHDA and CDR2 SQIVND (reference sequence). The V end was cut by 1 base, the J end by 4 bases, with 8 bases between. The CDR3 is 14 residues long.

This clonotype was observed at least ten times. The V and J genes are TRBV5-8 and TRBJ2-2, with D unclear. Trimming left V 3 bases short and J 10 bases short, with 13 bases between. This CDR3 is 13 amino acids long. Germline CDR1 reads SGHTS; CDR2 reads YDEGEE. For the CDR3, the DNA is TGTGCCAGCAGCTCGCGGCCCTTAGAGGAGCTGTTTTTT. It is translated as CASSSRPLEELFF. Combining the CDR3 with reference TRBV5-8 and TRBJ2-2 gives the whole variable domain EAGVTQSPTHLIKTRGQQATLRCSPISGHTSVYWYQQALGLGLQFLLWYDEGEERNRGNFPPRFSGRQFPNYSSELNVNALELEDSALYLCASSSRPLEELFFGEGSRLTVL.

As DNA, the CDR3 is TGTGCCAGCAGTGACTCGGGGGAAGCAGATACGCAGTATTTT. This encodes CASSDSGEADTQYF. V usage is TRBV7-8 and J usage is TRBJ2-3; maybe TRBD2 (6 bases). Looked up from germline, CDR1 is SGHVS and CDR2 is FQNEAQ. Trimming took off 6 bases at V and 4 bases at J, with 14 bases between the two ends. The CDR3 is 14 amino acids.

The chain has TRBV7-9 and TRBJ1-1; no clear D gene. Germline lookup yields CDR1 SEHNR and CDR2 FQNEAQ (reference sequence). V was trimmed by 10 bases and J by 1 base, leaving 13 bases between them. The CDR3 runs 13 residues. In DNA, the CDR3 is TGTGCCATCATACGGCGGAGGAACACTGAAGCTTTCTTT. As protein: CAIIRRRNTEAFF.

The rearrangement links TRBV5-4 to TRBJ2-5, with D tentatively TRBD1 or TRBD2 (5 bases each). This CDR3 comprises 13 residues. V was cut by 2 bases and J by 5 bases, with 10 bases left in between. Germline CDR1 is SGHNT and CDR2 is YYREEE (reference sequence). The chain's CDR3 is CASSLAGDETQYF. The DNA for the CDR3 is TGTGCCAGCAGCTTAGCTGGGGACGAGACCCAGTACTTC.

V and J are TRBV7-9 and TRBJ2-5; TRBD2 is a possible D gene (5 bases). Germline V gives CDR1 SEHNR, CDR2 FQNEAQ (reference sequence). Trimming removed 6 bases at V and 1 base at J, with 15 bases between. This CDR3 has 15 residues. The CDR3 sequence is CASSEAAYLQETQYF. CDR3 coding DNA: TGTGCCAGCAGTGAAGCGGCGTACCTCCAAGAGACCCAGTACTTC.

V gene TRBV5-1 combines with J gene TRBJ2-3; maybe TRBD1 (5 bases). The CDR3 is 13 amino acids. The V end lost 7 bases, the J end lost 5 bases, and 14 bases lay between the germline ends. Germline lookup yields CDR1 SGHRS and CDR2 YFSETQ. CDR3 nucleotide sequence: TGCGCCAGCCTAGGACACCGAGAAGATACGCAGTATTTT. It is translated as CASLGHREDTQYF. Supplemented by reference TRBV5-1 and TRBJ2-3, the full variable domain reads KAGVTQTPRYLIKTRGQQVTLSCSPISGHRSVSWYQQTPGQGLQFLFEYFSETQRNKGNFPGRFSGRQFSNSRSEMNVSTLELGDSALYLCASLGHREDTQYFGPGTRLTVL.

This sequence joins TRBV6-1 and TRBJ2-3; D not resolved. The CDR3 contains 11 residues. The V gene lost 6 bases and the J gene lost 3 bases, with 4 bases spanning the gap. The germline CDR1 and CDR2 sequences are MNHNS and SASEGT. CDR3 DNA sequence: TGTGCCAGCAGGTTAACAGATACGCAGTATTTT. This codes for CASRLTDTQYF.

This chain uses TRBV2 with TRBJ2-7, with D possibly TRBD2 on 6 matching bases. The germline gives CDR1 SNHLY, CDR2 FYNNEI. With 7 bases removed from V and 7 bases from J, the gap between germline ends came to 23 bases. This CDR3 region has 15 residues. DNA of the CDR3: TGTGCCAGCACCCTAGTGGGGGGAGGTGTGAATGAGCAGTACTTC. The encoded protein is CASTLVGGGVNEQYF.

The chain links TRBV20-1 to TRBJ2-5, with D perhaps TRBD2 (5 bases). With 3 bases removed from V and 7 bases from J, the gap between germline ends came to 18 bases. Germline CDR1 and CDR2: DFQATT and SNEGSKA (reference sequence). This CDR3 contains 14 residues. CDR3 residues: CSAREVGGRRTQYF. CDR3 nucleotide sequence: TGCAGTGCTAGGGAGGTCGGCGGCCGGCGGACCCAGTACTTC.

This clonotype appeared a few times. This chain joins TRBV7-3 and TRBJ2-2, with TRBD2 matching 12 bases. Germline CDR1 SGHTA, CDR2 FQGTGA. The junction had 6 bases not matched to a gene; V was cut back by 2 bases and J by 2 bases. The CDR3 length is 18 residues. The CDR3 loop is CASSLRGLAGVNTGELFF. CDR3 DNA: TGTGCCAGCAGCTTACGGGGACTAGCGGGCGTAAACACCGGGGAGCTGTTTTTT.

The chain uses TRBV12-5 and TRBJ2-3; D is perhaps TRBD2 (5 bases). Trimming left V 10 bases short and J 0 bases short, with 8 bases between. Per germline, CDR1 LGHNT and CDR2 FRNRAP. This CDR3 has 12 residues. The CDR3 here is CAILASTDTQYF. The CDR3 bases are TGTGCTATCCTAGCTAGCACAGATACGCAGTATTTT.

The chain combines TRBV7-8 with TRBJ1-4; D perhaps matches TRBD1 (6 bases). CDR1 SGHVS and CDR2 FQNEAQ come from the germline V gene. V dropped 1 base and J dropped 6 bases, with 12 bases sitting between them. CDR3 length equals 15 residues. This CDR3 reads CASSLVPGHDEKLFF. The CDR3 DNA is TGTGCCAGCAGCTTAGTCCCGGGACACGATGAAAAACTGTTTTTT.

This chain joins TRBV10-3 and TRBJ2-3; D gene unclear. The germline V gene encodes CDR1 ENHRY and CDR2 SYGVKD. V was trimmed by 10 bases and J by 2 bases, leaving 7 bases between them. The CDR3 runs to 11 residues. The CDR3 DNA reads TGTGCCACGACCGACACAGATACGCAGTATTTT. Translated, it gives CATTDTDTQYF.

This clonotype was seen many times. In DNA form, the CDR3 reads TGTGCCTGGAGCGACTACGGGAACACTGAAGCTTTCTTT. Translating it yields CAWSDYGNTEAFF. The chain combines TRBV30 with TRBJ1-1; D gene uncertain. This CDR3 contains 13 residues. V was trimmed by 3 bases and J by 1 base, leaving 9 bases between them. Germline-derived CDR1 and CDR2 are GTSNPN and SVGIG (reference sequence).

This rearrangement joins TRBV11-2 to TRBJ2-7; 7 nucleotides line up with TRBD1. CDR3 length: 15 residues. Germline CDR1 SGHAT, CDR2 FQNNGV. J gave up 2 bases and V 0 bases, and 4 bases lay outside the gene matches. The CDR3 DNA sequence: TGTGCCAGCAGCTTAGAGGTAGGGGGCCCCTACGAGCAGTACTTC. Encoded protein: CASSLEVGGPYEQYF.

The sample holds many counts of this clonotype. This sequence joins TRBV7-3 and TRBJ1-6, with D maybe TRBD1 (6 bases). The CDR3 has 16 amino acids. The germline gives CDR1 SGHTA, CDR2 FQGTGA. The V end was cut by 0 bases, the J end by 2 bases, with 8 bases between. Here the CDR3 DNA reads TGTGCCAGCAGCTTAACTGGGGGGCCCTATAATTCACCCCTCCACTTT. Translated: CASSLTGGPYNSPLHF.

The J gene is TRBJ1-1, the V gene TRBV29-1, with 7 bases aligning to TRBD1. Germline-derived CDR1 and CDR2 are SQVTM and ANQGSEA. The ends lost 2 bases at V and 4 bases at J; junction bases unmatched: 7. The CDR3 runs 14 residues. The CDR3 nucleotides are TGCAGCGTTGAATCCGGGACAGTTACCACTGAAGCTTTCTTT. Translation gives CSVESGTVTTEAFF.

The rearrangement links TRBV6-6 to TRBJ2-7; D is possibly TRBD1 (6 bases). Looked up from germline, CDR1 is MNHNY and CDR2 is SVGAGI (reference sequence). This CDR3 is built from 13 residues. The V end lost 7 bases, the J end lost 3 bases, and 13 bases lay between the germline ends. DNA for the CDR3: TGTGCCAGCACCCGTGGGGGACACTACGAGCAGTACTTC. Its protein is CASTRGGHYEQYF.

This rearrangement joins TRBV12-3 or TRBV12-4 to TRBJ2-7; 7 positions agree with TRBD1. V gave up 6 bases and J gave up 3 bases; unmatched junction bases: 8. The CDR3 is 14 amino acids. CDR3 sequence: CASSGQGQYYEQYF. CDR3 sequence (DNA): TGTGCCAGCAGCGGCCAGGGACAGTACTACGAGCAGTACTTC.

The chain joins TRBV19 to TRBJ1-2; 7 bases align to TRBD1. The CDR3 covers 14 residues. Germline values: CDR1 LNHDA, CDR2 SQIVND (reference sequence). The CDR3 nucleotides are TGTGTAGGTGGGACAGTGCGGAGACGGAAGGGCTACACCTTC. Translation: CVGGTVRRRKGYTF.

The rearrangement links TRBV7-9 to TRBJ2-2; 8 bases are a match to TRBD2. Germline CDR1 is SEHNR and CDR2 is FQNEAQ (reference sequence). The CDR3 extends over 15 amino acids. Trimming at V came to 1 base and at J to 5 bases, leaving 3 bases not matched to a gene. CDR3 sequence (DNA): TGTGCCAGCAGCTTAGACCCTAGCGGGACCGGGGAGCTGTTTTTT. Amino acid sequence: CASSLDPSGTGELFF.

This clonotype was observed a handful of times. The V call is TRBV2, the J call TRBJ1-1; 7 bases are shared with TRBD1. Germline lookup yields CDR1 SNHLY and CDR2 FYNNEI. CDR3 length equals 14 residues. Trimming at V came to 5 bases and at J to 0 bases, leaving 3 bases not matched to a gene. CDR3 amino acids: CASSLDRMNTEAFF. In DNA, the CDR3 is TGTGCCAGCAGTTTGGACAGGATGAACACTGAAGCTTTCTTT.

This rearrangement joins TRBV20-1 to TRBJ2-3; TRBD2 matches 9 bases. The V gene's germline CDR1 is DFQATT and CDR2 SNEGSKA (reference sequence). The J segment lost 8 bases and the V segment lost 0 bases, leaving 15 bases of the junction unmatched. This CDR3 comprises 17 residues. CDR3 loop: CSARDSSGLAGSVTQYF. In DNA, the CDR3 is TGCAGTGCTAGAGATTCATCCGGGCTAGCGGGATCGGTTACGCAGTATTTT.

The chain employs TRBV7-8 and TRBJ2-7, with TRBD1 matching 7 bases. CDR3 length: 13 amino acids. V lost 9 bases to trimming and J lost 5 bases; unmatched junction nucleotides: 10. Germline V gene lookup returns CDR1 SGHVS and CDR2 FQNEAQ. Written as DNA, the CDR3 is TGTGCCAGTTCTGTATCAGGGGGTAACGAGCAGTACTTC. Translating it yields CASSVSGGNEQYF.

This clonotype was recorded many times. The chain employs TRBV13 and TRBJ2-3; 9 nucleotides line up with TRBD1. The germline V gene encodes CDR1 PRHDT and CDR2 FYEKMQ (reference sequence). The CDR3 runs to 16 residues. The trim removed 4 bases at V and 2 bases at J, leaving 7 bases unmatched. CDR3 coding DNA: TGTGCCAGCAGCTACAGGGGGCGCAGACCCACAGATACGCAGTATTTT. It is translated as CASSYRGRRPTDTQYF.